The entry below gives a single T cell receptor beta chain sequence along with its context. Antigen specificity is unknown. The sample comes from a study of OX40 agonist ivuxolimab in advanced cancers. Study conclusions and caveats: The investigators did not determine what antigen specificity the expanded peripheral T cells had.

Germline V gene sequence: CDR1 SEHNR, CDR2 FQNEAQ (reference sequence). The V end lost 1 base, the J end lost 9 bases, and 10 bases lay between the germline ends. The CDR3 is made up of 13 amino acids. Only in-frame clones appear in the TCRdb table, and some are missing; sequencing was by immunoSEQ multiplex PCR. The data hold tens of thousands of clones, with 86% observed a single time. The chain has TRBV7-9 and TRBJ1-5; possibly TRBD1 for D (5 bases). This receptor was identified in an adult with an advanced solid tumor such as melanoma, head and neck, liver or kidney cancer. The material was CD4+ or CD8+ T cells sorted from blood, obtained in a trial of the OX40 agonist ivuxolimab. The CDR3 DNA sequence: TGTGCCAGCAGCTTAGAGCCTACAGGGCCCCAGCATTTT. The encoded protein is CASSLEPTGPQHF.